These T cell receptor beta chains were read from a single sample in a study of blood T cell repertoires in COVID-19. Using immunoSEQ multiplex PCR, the repertoire was profiled, and TCRdb retains in-frame clones only, with some absent. The sample lists 160,000 or so clones, 75% to 85% occurring once. Sequencing input: PBMCs or T cells enriched from blood (not recorded which). All receptors come from a man in his fifties who had recovered from COVID-19. Both conserved end residues are part of each CDR3. The order of the fields is clone size, D gene, CDR3 length, V gene, J gene, CDR3 DNA, CDR3 protein. D genes are given only for firm matches. Not every row has a clone size; where given, it reads once, few, many or a size class.

few	TRBD1	13	TRBV7-9	TRBJ1-2	TGTGCCAGCAGCTTAACAGGGGGATACGGCTACACCTTC	CASSLTGGYGYTF
-	TRBD1	16	TRBV19	TRBJ1-2	TGTGCCAGTAGTCCGCTGGGACAGACAGGTACCTTTGGCTACACCTTC	CASSPLGQTGTFGYTF
-	-	13	TRBV6-5	TRBJ1-2	TGTGCCAGCAGTTTTGAGGGCGGCCGGGGCTACACCTTC	CASSFEGGRGYTF
-	TRBD1	16	TRBV9	TRBJ1-2	TGTGCCAGCAGCGTAGCCCCCCAGGGGGCGTTACGTGGCTACACCTTC	CASSVAPQGALRGYTF
-	TRBD2	16	TRBV5-4	TRBJ2-2	TGTGCCAGCAGCGCTGGGCAGCGGGGGAACACCGGGGAGCTGTTTTTT	CASSAGQRGNTGELFF
-	-	13	TRBV5-6	TRBJ2-5	TGTGCCAGCAGCTCCCGGTCCCAAGAGACCCAGTACTTC	CASSSRSQETQYF
-	-	14	TRBV9	TRBJ1-3	TGTGCCAGCAGCGTAGTGGCAGGCGGAAACACCATATATTTT	CASSVVAGGNTIYF
few	-	15	TRBV21-1	TRBJ2-1	TGTGCCAGCAGCAAGCCGGACAGGGCCTACAATGAGCAGTTCTTC	CASSKPDRAYNEQFF
-	TRBD2	14	TRBV7-2	TRBJ2-2	TGTGCCAGCGGGCTAGCGGGGGGGTCCGGGGAGCTGTTTTTT	CASGLAGGSGELFF
many	-	13	TRBV5-4	TRBJ1-1	TGTGCCAGCAGCTTGGCAGGGAACACTGAAGCTTTCTTT	CASSLAGNTEAFF
-	-	12	TRBV5-4	TRBJ1-1	TGTGCCAGCGGCGGGACGAACACTGAAGCTTTCTTT	CASGGTNTEAFF
-	-	14	TRBV7-8	TRBJ2-7	TGTGCCAGCAGGGGTCCGGGCAGGGACTACGAGCAGTACTTC	CASRGPGRDYEQYF